This TCR beta chain was identified during a study of human T cells and chemical hapten exposure. In TCRdb, the RACE reads were re-called with MiXCR into one record per CDR3 protein. Of 82,000 or so distinct CDR3 sequences listed, roughly 13% were seen once; the top ten hold about 5.7%. Specified time point: patch test 3, about 24 weeks after DPC sensitization. Treatment specified: therapeutic diphenylcyclopropenone sensitization with weekly scalp DPC. V gave up 6 bases and J gave up 9 bases; unmatched junction bases: 2. From germline, CDR1 is MNHNY and CDR2 SVGAGI (reference sequence). The CDR3 consists of 13 residues. General study results and limits: It was expanded TCRs that formed significantly more large CDR3 similarity clusters than controls did.

This clonotype was observed a few times. The antigen is not known. V and J are TRBV6-6 and TRBJ2-1; 13 nucleotides agree with TRBD2. The sample consisted of whole blood, taken in connection with sensitization to the hapten diphenylcyclopropenone (DPC). The TCR was taken from a woman aged 45-59 years with alopecia areata. Some clones in this sample may be carry-over from other donors' samples. CDR3 nucleotides: TGTGCCAGCAGCGGACTAGCGGGAGTTGAGCAGTTCTTC. This gives the protein CASSGLAGVEQFF.